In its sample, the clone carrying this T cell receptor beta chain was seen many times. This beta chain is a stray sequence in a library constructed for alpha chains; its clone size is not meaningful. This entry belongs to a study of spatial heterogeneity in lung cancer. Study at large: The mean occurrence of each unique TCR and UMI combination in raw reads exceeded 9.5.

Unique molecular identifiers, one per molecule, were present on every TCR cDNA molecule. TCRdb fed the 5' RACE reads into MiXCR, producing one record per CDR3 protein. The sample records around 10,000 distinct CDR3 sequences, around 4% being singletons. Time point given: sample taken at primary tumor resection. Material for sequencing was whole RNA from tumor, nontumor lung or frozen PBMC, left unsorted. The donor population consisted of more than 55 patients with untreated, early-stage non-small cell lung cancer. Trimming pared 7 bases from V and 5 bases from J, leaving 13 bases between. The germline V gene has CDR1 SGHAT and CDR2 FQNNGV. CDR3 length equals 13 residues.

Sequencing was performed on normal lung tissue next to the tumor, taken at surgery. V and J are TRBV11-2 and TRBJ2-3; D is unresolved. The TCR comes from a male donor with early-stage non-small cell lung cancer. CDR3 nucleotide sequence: TGTGCCAGCAACCCAACCCGTGGAGATACGCAGTATTTT. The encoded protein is CASNPTRGDTQYF.